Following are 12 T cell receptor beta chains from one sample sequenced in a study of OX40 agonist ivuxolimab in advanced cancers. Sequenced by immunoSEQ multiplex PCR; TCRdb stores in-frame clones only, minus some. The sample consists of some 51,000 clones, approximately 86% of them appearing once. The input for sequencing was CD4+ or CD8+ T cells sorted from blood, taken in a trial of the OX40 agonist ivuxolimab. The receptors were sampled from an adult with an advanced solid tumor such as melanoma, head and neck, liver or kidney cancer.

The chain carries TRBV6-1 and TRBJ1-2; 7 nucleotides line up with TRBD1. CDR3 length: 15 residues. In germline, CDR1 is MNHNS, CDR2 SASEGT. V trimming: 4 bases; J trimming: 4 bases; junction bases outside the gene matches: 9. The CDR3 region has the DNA TGTGCCAGCAGTGGTGTAAGGGGGCGAGCCTATGGCTACACCTTC. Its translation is CASSGVRGRAYGYTF.

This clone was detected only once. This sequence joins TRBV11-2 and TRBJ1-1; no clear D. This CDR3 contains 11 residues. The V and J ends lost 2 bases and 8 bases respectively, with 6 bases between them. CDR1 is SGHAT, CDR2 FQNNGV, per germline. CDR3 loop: CASSLRVEAFF. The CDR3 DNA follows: TGTGCCAGCAGCTTAAGGGTGGAAGCTTTCTTT.

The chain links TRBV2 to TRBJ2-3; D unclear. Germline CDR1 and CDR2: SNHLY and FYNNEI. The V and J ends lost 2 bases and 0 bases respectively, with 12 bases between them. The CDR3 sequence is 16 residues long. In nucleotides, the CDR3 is TGTGCCAGCAGTGAAAACTCGTACTCTAGCACAGATACGCAGTATTTT. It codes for CASSENSYSSTDTQYF.

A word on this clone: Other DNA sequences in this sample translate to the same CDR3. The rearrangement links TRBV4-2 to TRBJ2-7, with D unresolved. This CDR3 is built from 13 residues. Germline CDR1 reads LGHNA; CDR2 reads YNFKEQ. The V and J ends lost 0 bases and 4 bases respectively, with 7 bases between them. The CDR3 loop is CASSQDLSYEQYF. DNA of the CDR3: TGTGCCAGCAGCCAAGATCTATCTTACGAGCAGTACTTC.

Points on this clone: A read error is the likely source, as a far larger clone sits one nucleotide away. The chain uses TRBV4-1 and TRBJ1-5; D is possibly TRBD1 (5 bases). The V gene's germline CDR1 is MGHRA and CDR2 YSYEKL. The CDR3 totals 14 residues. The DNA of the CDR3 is TGCGCCAGCAGCCCCCCAGACAGCAATCAGCCCCCGCATTTT. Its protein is CASSPPDSNQPPHF.

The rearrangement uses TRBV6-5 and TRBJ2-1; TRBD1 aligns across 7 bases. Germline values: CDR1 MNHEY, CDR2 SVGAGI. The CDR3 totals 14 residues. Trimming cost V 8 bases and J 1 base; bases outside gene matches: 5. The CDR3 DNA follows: TGTGCCAGCGGTGAGGGGGCTTCCTACAATGAGCAGTTCTTC. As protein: CASGEGASYNEQFF.

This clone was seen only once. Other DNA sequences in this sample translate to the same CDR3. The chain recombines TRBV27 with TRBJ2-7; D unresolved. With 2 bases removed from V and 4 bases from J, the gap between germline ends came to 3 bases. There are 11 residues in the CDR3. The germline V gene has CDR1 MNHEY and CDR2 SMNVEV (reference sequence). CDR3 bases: TGTGCCAGCAGTTTAGGGTACGAGCAGTACTTC. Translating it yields CASSLGYEQYF.

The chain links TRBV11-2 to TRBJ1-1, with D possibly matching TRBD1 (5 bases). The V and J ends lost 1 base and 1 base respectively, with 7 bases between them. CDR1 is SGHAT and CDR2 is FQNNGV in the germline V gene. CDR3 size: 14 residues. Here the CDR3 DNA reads TGTGCCAGCAGCTTAGTCGGGGGGAACACTGAAGCTTTCTTT. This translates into CASSLVGGNTEAFF. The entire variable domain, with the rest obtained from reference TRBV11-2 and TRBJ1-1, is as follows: EAGVAQSPRYKIIEKRQSVAFWCNPISGHATLYWYQQILGQGPKLLIQFQNNGVVDDSQLPKDRFSAERLKGVDSTLKIQPAKLEDSAVYLCASSLVGGNTEAFFGQGTRLTVV.

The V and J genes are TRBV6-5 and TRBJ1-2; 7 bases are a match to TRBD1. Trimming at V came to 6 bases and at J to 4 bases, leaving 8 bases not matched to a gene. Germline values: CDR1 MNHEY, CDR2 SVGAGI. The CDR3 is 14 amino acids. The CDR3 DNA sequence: TGTGCCAGCAGCCCCGGAGGGGGCGGCTATGGCTACACCTTC. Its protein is CASSPGGGGYGYTF.

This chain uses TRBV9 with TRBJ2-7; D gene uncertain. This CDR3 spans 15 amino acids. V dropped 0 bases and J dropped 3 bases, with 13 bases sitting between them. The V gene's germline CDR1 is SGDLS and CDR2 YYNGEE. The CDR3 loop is CASSVAGDEVYEQYF. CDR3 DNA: TGTGCCAGCAGCGTAGCCGGAGATGAAGTCTACGAGCAGTACTTC.

CDR3 protein: CASSLRNGGGEAFF. CDR3 coding DNA: TGTGCCAGCAGCCTCCGAAACGGTGGGGGTGAAGCTTTCTTT. This chain uses TRBV7-2 with TRBJ1-1; possible D gene TRBD1, 5 bases. The CDR3 runs 14 residues. Trimming cost V 5 bases and J 7 bases, with 17 bases left between them. The V gene's germline CDR1 is SGHTA and CDR2 FQGNSA.

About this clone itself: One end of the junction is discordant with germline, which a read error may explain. The CDR3 spells CASSLGDRINQPQHF. CDR3 sequence (DNA): TGTGCCAGCAGCTTGGGGGACAGGATCAATCAGCCCCAGCATTTT. The rearrangement joins TRBV5-3 to TRBJ1-5; TRBD1 aligns across 8 bases. TRBV5-3 belongs to the ORF category, with a function that is uncertain. This CDR3 is 15 amino acids long.